The rows below give T cell receptor beta chains drawn from one sample of a study of T-cell memory formation after mild COVID-19. TCRdb fed the 5' RACE reads into MiXCR, producing one record per CDR3 protein. The table records about 420,000 distinct CDR3 sequences, 20% to 30% of them present only once. Sequences were obtained from PBMCs or a T cell subset sorted from them (not recorded which). Source of these receptors: an adult woman who had mild COVID-19 (a few samples of this study predate the infection). Cell type and time point are not known. Both conserved end residues are part of each CDR3.

V gene	J gene	CDR3 protein
TRBV13	TRBJ2-1	CATTTRGSNEQFF
TRBV7-6	TRBJ2-1	CASTSGAESYYNEQFF
TRBV4-3	TRBJ2-5	CASSQDRLALAQYF
TRBV29-1	TRBJ2-5	CSVEVLGGVETQYF
TRBV19	TRBJ2-1	CASSIRGIQRGGLYLSSYNEQFF
TRBV7-6	TRBJ2-2	CASSPGTGYGTGELFF
TRBV6-4	TRBJ1-2	CATRQPGGYGYTF
TRBV2	TRBJ2-1	CASIRDFAYNEQFF
TRBV18	TRBJ2-1	CASSPRTSGRGEQFF
TRBV2	TRBJ2-7	CASTEQESYEQYF
TRBV11-2	TRBJ2-1	CASSLRTEQFF
TRBV5-1	TRBJ2-7	CASSTGQGFYEQYF
TRBV12-5	TRBJ1-4	CASAPPGVEKEKLFF
TRBV12-3/TRBV12-4	TRBJ1-2	CASSFRDSVGYTF